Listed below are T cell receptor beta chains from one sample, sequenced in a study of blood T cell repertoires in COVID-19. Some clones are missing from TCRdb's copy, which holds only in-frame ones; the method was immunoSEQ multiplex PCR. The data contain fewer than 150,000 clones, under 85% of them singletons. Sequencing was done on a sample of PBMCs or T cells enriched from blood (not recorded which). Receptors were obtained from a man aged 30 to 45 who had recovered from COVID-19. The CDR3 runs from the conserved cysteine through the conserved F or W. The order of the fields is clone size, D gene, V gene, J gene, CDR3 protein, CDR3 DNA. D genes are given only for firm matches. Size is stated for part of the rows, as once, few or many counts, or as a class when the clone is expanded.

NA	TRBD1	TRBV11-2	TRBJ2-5	CASSLVGQAYGGETQYF	TGTGCCAGCAGCTTAGTTGGACAGGCTTATGGGGGTGAGACCCAGTACTTC
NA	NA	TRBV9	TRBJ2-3	CASSVAGAGTDTQYF	TGTGCCAGCAGCGTAGCGGGAGCGGGTACAGATACGCAGTATTTT
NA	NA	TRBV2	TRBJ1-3	CASSEAGLLSGNTIYF	TGTGCCAGCAGTGAGGCTGGTCTCCTCTCTGGAAACACCATATATTTT
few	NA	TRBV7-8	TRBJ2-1	CASSLGWDEQFF	TGTGCCAGCAGCCTCGGGTGGGATGAGCAGTTCTTC
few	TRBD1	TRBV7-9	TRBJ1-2	CASSFQGALTNYGYTF	TGTGCCAGCAGCTTCCAGGGGGCTTTAACTAACTATGGCTACACCTTC
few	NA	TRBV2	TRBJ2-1	CASSAPGLYNEQFF	TGTGCCAGCAGTGCCCCGGGACTCTACAATGAGCAGTTCTTC
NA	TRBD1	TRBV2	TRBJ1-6	CASSVQGISPLHF	TGTGCCAGCAGTGTACAGGGGATATCACCCCTCCACTTT
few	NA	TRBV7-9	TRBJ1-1	CASSLGVEAFF	TGTGCCAGCAGCTTAGGCGTTGAAGCTTTCTTT
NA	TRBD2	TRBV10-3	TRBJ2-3	CATRLERGYSTDTQYF	TGTGCCACCAGACTAGAGCGGGGGTATAGCACAGATACGCAGTATTTT
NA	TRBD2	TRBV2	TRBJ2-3	CASSEAPGLAITTDTQYF	TGTGCCAGCAGTGAAGCGCCCGGACTAGCCATCACCACAGATACGCAGTATTTT
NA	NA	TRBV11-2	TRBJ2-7	CASSLEEGRTYEQYF	TGTGCCAGCAGCTTAGAAGAAGGGAGGACCTACGAGCAGTACTTC
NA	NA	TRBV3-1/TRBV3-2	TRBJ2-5	CASSQESGGETQYF	TGTGCCAGCAGCCAAGAGTCAGGAGGAGAGACCCAGTACTTC
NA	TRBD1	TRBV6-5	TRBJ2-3	CASIGTGQRADTQYF	TGTGCCAGCATTGGGACAGGTCAACGGGCAGATACGCAGTATTTT
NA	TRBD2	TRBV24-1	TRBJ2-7	CAELPRYPTSGRHGPYEQYF	TGTGCCGAACTCCCCCGGTACCCAACTAGCGGGAGGCACGGTCCCTACGAGCAGTACTTC
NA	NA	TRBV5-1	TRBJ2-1	CASSLVGADEQFF	TGCGCCAGCAGCTTGGTAGGGGCCGATGAGCAGTTCTTC
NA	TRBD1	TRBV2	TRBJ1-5	CASSDRGDSLYQPQHF	TGTGCCAGCAGCGATCGAGGGGACAGCTTGTATCAGCCCCAGCATTTT
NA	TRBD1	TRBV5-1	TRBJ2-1	CASSSDRGLGGEQFF	TGCGCCAGCAGCTCGGACAGGGGGCTAGGAGGTGAGCAGTTCTTC
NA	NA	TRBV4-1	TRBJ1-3	CASSLNTGNTIYF	TGCGCCAGCAGCCTGAACACGGGAAACACCATATATTTT